This is a list of T cell receptor beta chains from one sample in a study of human T cells and chemical hapten exposure. Each CDR3 protein is one row after TCRdb ran MiXCR on the 5' RACE reads. Of approximately 110,000 distinct CDR3 sequences in the sample, approximately 20% were seen once. The receptors originated from a human donor in good health. Each CDR3 is given without its conserved first and last residue. A D gene is named only where the DNA matches it firmly.

v_gene: TRBV6-5
d_gene: NA
CDR3aa: ASKPRALYGYT

v_gene: TRBV11-2
d_gene: NA
CDR3aa: ASSPIRTFKEDGYT

v_gene: TRBV25-1
d_gene: NA
CDR3aa: ASSDSFLNQPQH

v_gene: TRBV28
d_gene: NA
CDR3aa: ASSLAFRDTQY

v_gene: TRBV19
d_gene: NA
CDR3aa: ATTPQGKETQY

v_gene: TRBV6-5
d_gene: NA
CDR3aa: ASSYSRASVPYEQY

v_gene: TRBV14
d_gene: TRBD2
CDR3aa: ASQAGVSGDEQF

v_gene: TRBV6-2/TRBV6-3
d_gene: NA
CDR3aa: ASSPYIIPSNQPQH

v_gene: TRBV18
d_gene: NA
CDR3aa: ASSPSGPSNQPQH

v_gene: TRBV28
d_gene: TRBD2
CDR3aa: ASSLPSGINPYEQY

v_gene: TRBV9
d_gene: NA
CDR3aa: ASSPLGGRANTEAF

v_gene: TRBV28
d_gene: NA
CDR3aa: ASTVSGQGTYEQY

v_gene: TRBV28
d_gene: NA
CDR3aa: ASSPPGPSYEQY

v_gene: TRBV30
d_gene: NA
CDR3aa: AWSVPGLSNQPQH

v_gene: TRBV20-1
d_gene: NA
CDR3aa: SAKDRSYGYT

v_gene: TRBV7-3
d_gene: TRBD1
CDR3aa: ASSRGQGHGDTQY

v_gene: TRBV20-1
d_gene: NA
CDR3aa: SAGEGIAASTDTQY

v_gene: TRBV20-1
d_gene: TRBD1
CDR3aa: SARQGADTEAF

v_gene: TRBV30
d_gene: TRBD2
CDR3aa: ACDSISGGPEQY

v_gene: TRBV3-1
d_gene: NA
CDR3aa: ASSQIPPTQY

v_gene: TRBV7-9
d_gene: NA
CDR3aa: ASSLLGQRRGVKGELF

v_gene: TRBV7-9
d_gene: TRBD1
CDR3aa: ASSSRTGTQPQH

v_gene: TRBV11-2
d_gene: NA
CDR3aa: ASSSTSETQY

v_gene: TRBV10-3
d_gene: TRBD2
CDR3aa: AIRSREGLYTQY

v_gene: TRBV28
d_gene: NA
CDR3aa: ASSLDRGLNSPLH

v_gene: TRBV2
d_gene: NA
CDR3aa: ASSFPGMNQPQH

v_gene: TRBV27
d_gene: TRBD1
CDR3aa: ASTLRAGQGANEQY

v_gene: TRBV20-1
d_gene: TRBD1
CDR3aa: SAYRDRGRDEQY

v_gene: TRBV28
d_gene: TRBD2
CDR3aa: ASSRGTSGTITQY

v_gene: TRBV10-1
d_gene: NA
CDR3aa: ASSEVRASKETQY

v_gene: TRBV10-2
d_gene: TRBD2
CDR3aa: ASSLPQAGGPPDTQY

v_gene: TRBV20-1
d_gene: TRBD2
CDR3aa: RADTPGLAGQEQY

v_gene: TRBV29-1
d_gene: NA
CDR3aa: SVPEANTGELF

v_gene: TRBV5-1
d_gene: NA
CDR3aa: ASSSREFQETQY

v_gene: TRBV5-1
d_gene: NA
CDR3aa: SSSLAGWADTQY

v_gene: TRBV28
d_gene: TRBD1
CDR3aa: ASSSDRVNYEQY

v_gene: TRBV7-9
d_gene: NA
CDR3aa: ASSPLRGQGHVMNYGYT

v_gene: TRBV28
d_gene: TRBD1
CDR3aa: ASSPPDRARNSPLH

v_gene: TRBV7-9
d_gene: NA
CDR3aa: ASSAGVSNQPQH

v_gene: TRBV5-1
d_gene: NA
CDR3aa: ASSLAGAPSGNTIY

v_gene: TRBV4-1
d_gene: NA
CDR3aa: ASSHSPGTKKKTEAF

v_gene: TRBV28
d_gene: NA
CDR3aa: ASNSRAVGGNIQY

v_gene: TRBV28
d_gene: NA
CDR3aa: ASRRDVPEAF

v_gene: TRBV24-1
d_gene: NA
CDR3aa: ATSDSPNEKLF

v_gene: TRBV6-2/TRBV6-3
d_gene: NA
CDR3aa: ASSYTDSNTVAF

v_gene: TRBV27
d_gene: NA
CDR3aa: ASRPQGFVSGGYT

v_gene: TRBV13
d_gene: TRBD1
CDR3aa: ASSLGTGLSTEAF

v_gene: TRBV7-2
d_gene: NA
CDR3aa: ASSPRLNSYEQY

v_gene: TRBV28
d_gene: NA
CDR3aa: ASSFRVEAF

v_gene: TRBV29-1
d_gene: NA
CDR3aa: SVSGQGNKNIQY

v_gene: TRBV27
d_gene: NA
CDR3aa: ASSLTGIYQPQH

v_gene: TRBV7-9
d_gene: NA
CDR3aa: ASSFEGNYGYT

v_gene: TRBV11-2
d_gene: TRBD1
CDR3aa: ASSRQGVRSEKLF

v_gene: TRBV5-1
d_gene: NA
CDR3aa: ASRKGDGNTIY

v_gene: TRBV9
d_gene: NA
CDR3aa: ASSVAAAQNYGDT

v_gene: TRBV5-1
d_gene: NA
CDR3aa: ASSLDGQEFPLH

v_gene: TRBV28
d_gene: NA
CDR3aa: ASSLLALSSYNEQF